What follows is one T cell receptor (beta chain) and its context. This receptor's antigen is unknown. Per-base qualities were not stored, and no clone one base away is much larger. Each collaborating institution followed its own protocols to collect whole blood in K2EDTA tubes. Collaborator samples were shipped for TCRbeta analysis as frozen whole blood, isolated PBMCs, or DNA extracted from either sample type. TCRbeta CDR3 regions were amplified from genomic DNA using the immunoSEQ Assay, a bias-controlled multiplex PCR. The authors processed their data as follows. The number of nucleated cells in each sample was estimated by amplification of reference gene primers within the assay. To quantify the absolute abundance of each unique TCRbeta CDR3 rearrangement, sequence reads were collapsed and filtered. For each sample, productive Simpson clonality was calculated as the square root of Simpson's diversity index over productive rearrangements. The clones in this table, taken by TCRdb from immuneACCESS, are in-frame only. Not every clone is retained; where verified, under half of the shortfall comes from an unresolved V gene, and the cause of the rest is unknown. The DNA was the basis for D and trimming; V, J and clone size are from that table. The sample table contains 90,000 to 150,000 clones; only one count was recorded for 82% of them. The top ten clones comprise about an eighth of the sample.

The sample originates from a study of blood T cell repertoires in COVID-19 (TCRdb year 2020). Background for the entire study: The collaborator samples originated in the United States, Italy and Spain and spanned the acute and convalescent phases of COVID-19. The prospective study material was composed of cDNA or gDNA derived from T cells, B-cell-depleted T cells, or PBMCs. Subjects who had been exposed to COVID-19, were actively infected with it, or had recovered from it provided the deeply sampled blood TCRbeta repertoires that made up the dataset. A freely available public database, intended as a resource for researchers studying the immune response to SARS-CoV-2, is where the repertoires were released. The samples were drawn from two sources: the first 160 participants of the ongoing ImmuneRACE study, and some 1,300 subjects contributed by 6 global collaborators. Sample metadata almost always included a de-identified subject ID, COVID-19 status, age in years and sex. HLA class I and class II types, where available, came from metadata supplied by the sample provider rather than from assay-based typing. Results the study describes overall, beyond this receptor: The quantity of clinical and demographic metadata differed by source and by participant and was supplied without curation.

Unmatched junction bases come to 11, with V trimmed by 1 base and J by 11 bases. The germline V gene encodes CDR1 SGHTA and CDR2 FQGNSA. The CDR3 has 15 amino acids, counting the end cysteine and phenylalanine. The CDR3 DNA has 45 bases and is translated from base 1. The sequence was obtained from a human donor in a cohort sampled during active COVID-19. The chain is encoded by TRBV7-2 joined to TRBJ1-5, with TRBD1 matching 7 junction bases. Sequencing used peripheral blood. CDR3 protein: CASSLGQGFGGAQHF. The nucleotide sequence reads as follows: TGTGCCAGCAGCTTAGGACAGGGCTTCGGCGGAGCCCAGCATTTT.